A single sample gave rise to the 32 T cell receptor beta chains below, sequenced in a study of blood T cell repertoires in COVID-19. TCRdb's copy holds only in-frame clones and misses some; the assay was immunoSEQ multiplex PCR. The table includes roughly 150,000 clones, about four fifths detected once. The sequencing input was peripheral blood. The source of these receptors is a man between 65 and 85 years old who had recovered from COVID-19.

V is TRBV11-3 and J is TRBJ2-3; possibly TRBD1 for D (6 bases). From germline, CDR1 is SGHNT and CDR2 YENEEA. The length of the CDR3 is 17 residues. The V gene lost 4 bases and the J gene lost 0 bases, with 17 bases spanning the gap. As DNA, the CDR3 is TGTGCCAGCAGCTCACCAGGGGTAAAATTTAGCACAGATACGCAGTATTTT. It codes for CASSSPGVKFSTDTQYF.

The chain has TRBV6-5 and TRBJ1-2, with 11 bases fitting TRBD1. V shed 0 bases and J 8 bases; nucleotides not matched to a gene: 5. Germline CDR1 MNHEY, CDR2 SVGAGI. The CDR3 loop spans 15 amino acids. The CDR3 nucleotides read TGTGCCAGCAGTTACTCAGGACAGGGGGCCAACGGCTACACCTTC. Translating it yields CASSYSGQGANGYTF.

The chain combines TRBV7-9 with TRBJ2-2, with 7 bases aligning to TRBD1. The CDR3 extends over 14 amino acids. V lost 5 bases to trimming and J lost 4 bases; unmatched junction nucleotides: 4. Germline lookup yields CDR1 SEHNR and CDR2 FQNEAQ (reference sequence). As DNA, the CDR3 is TGTGCCAGCAGCAGACAGGGCGGCACCGGGGAGCTGTTTTTT. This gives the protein CASSRQGGTGELFF.

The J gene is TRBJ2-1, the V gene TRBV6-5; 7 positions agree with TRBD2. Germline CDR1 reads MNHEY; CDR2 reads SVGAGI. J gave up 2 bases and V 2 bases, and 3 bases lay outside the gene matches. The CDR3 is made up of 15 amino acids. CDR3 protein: CASSYVAGAYNEQFF. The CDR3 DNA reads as TGTGCCAGCAGTTACGTGGCGGGGGCCTACAATGAGCAGTTCTTC.

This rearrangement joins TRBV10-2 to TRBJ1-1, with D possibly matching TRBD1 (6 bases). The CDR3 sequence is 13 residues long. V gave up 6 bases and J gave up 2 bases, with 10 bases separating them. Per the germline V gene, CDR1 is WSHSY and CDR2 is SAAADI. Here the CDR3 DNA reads TGCGCCAGCAGCGGACAGATTAACACTGAAGCTTTCTTT. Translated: CASSGQINTEAFF.

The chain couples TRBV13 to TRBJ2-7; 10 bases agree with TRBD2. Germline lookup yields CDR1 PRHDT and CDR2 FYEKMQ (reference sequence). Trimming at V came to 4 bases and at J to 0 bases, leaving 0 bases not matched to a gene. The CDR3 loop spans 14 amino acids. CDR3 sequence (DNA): TGTGCCAGCAGCTCTAGCGGGAGCTCCTACGAGCAGTACTTC. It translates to CASSSSGSSYEQYF.

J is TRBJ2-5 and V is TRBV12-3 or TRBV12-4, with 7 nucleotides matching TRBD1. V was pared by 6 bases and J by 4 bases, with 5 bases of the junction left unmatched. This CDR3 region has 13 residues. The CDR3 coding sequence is TGTGCCAGCAGACGGGACAGATCAGAGACCCAGTACTTC. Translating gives CASRRDRSETQYF.

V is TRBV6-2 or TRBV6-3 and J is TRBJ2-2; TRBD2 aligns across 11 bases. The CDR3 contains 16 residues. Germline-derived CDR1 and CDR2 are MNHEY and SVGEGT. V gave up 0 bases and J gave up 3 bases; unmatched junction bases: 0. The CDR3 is CASSYSTSGDTGELFF. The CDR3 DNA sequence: TGTGCCAGCAGTTACTCGACTAGCGGGGACACCGGGGAGCTGTTTTTT.

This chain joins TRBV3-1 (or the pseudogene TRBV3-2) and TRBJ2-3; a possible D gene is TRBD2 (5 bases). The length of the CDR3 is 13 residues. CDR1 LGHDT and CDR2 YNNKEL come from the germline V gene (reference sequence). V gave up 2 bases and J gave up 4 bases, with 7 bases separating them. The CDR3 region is CASSQNGADTQYF. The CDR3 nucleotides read TGTGCCAGCAGCCAAAACGGGGCAGATACGCAGTATTTT.

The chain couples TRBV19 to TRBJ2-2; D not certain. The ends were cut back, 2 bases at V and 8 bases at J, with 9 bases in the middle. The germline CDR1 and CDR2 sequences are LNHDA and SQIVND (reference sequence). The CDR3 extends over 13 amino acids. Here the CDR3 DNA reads TGTGCCAGTAGTATAAATCAGGAAGGGGAGCTGTTTTTT. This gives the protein CASSINQEGELFF.

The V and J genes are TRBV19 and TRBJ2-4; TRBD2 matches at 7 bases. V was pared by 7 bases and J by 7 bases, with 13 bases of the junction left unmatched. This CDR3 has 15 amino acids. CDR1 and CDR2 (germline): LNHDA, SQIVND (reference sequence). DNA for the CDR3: TGTGCCAGTAATGACCTTGGCGGGAGAATGAACATTCAGTACTTC. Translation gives CASNDLGGRMNIQYF.

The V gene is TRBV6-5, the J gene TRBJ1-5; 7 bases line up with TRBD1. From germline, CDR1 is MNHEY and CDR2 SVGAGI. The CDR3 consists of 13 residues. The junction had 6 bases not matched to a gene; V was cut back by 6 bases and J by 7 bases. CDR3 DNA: TGTGCCAGCAGCCCGACAGGGCGGCAGCCCCAGCATTTT. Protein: CASSPTGRQPQHF.

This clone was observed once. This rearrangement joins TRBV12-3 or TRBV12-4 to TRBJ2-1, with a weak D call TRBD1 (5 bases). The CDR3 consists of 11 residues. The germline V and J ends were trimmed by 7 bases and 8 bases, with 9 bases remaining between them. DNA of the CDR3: TGTGCCAGCACCAAGGGGTATGAGCAGTTCTTC. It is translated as CASTKGYEQFF.

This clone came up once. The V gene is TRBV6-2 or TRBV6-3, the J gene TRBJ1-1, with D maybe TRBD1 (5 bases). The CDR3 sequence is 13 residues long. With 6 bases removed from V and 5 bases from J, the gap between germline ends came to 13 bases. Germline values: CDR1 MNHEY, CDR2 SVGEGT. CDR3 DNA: TGTGCCAGCAGCCTGGACACGAGAACTGAAGCTTTCTTT. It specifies CASSLDTRTEAFF.

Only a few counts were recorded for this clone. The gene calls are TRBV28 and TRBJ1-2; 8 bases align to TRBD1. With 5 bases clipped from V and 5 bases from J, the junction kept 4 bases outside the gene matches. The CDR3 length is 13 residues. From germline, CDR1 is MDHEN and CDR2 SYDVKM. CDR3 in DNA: TGTGCCAGCAGTCCAGGGGGCGGGTATGGCTACACCTTC. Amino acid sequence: CASSPGGGYGYTF.

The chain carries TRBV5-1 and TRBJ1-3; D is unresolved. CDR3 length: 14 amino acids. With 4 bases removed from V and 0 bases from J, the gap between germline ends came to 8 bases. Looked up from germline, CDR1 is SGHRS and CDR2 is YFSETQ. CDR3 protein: CASSARGSGNTIYF. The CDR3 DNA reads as TGCGCCAGCAGCGCTCGAGGCTCTGGAAACACCATATATTTT.

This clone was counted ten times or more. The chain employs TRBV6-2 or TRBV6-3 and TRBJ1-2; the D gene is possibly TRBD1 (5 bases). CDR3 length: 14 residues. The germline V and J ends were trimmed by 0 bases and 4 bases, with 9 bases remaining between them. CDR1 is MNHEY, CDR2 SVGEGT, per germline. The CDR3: CASSYSDRSYGYTF. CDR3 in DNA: TGTGCCAGCAGTTACTCCGACAGATCCTATGGCTACACCTTC.

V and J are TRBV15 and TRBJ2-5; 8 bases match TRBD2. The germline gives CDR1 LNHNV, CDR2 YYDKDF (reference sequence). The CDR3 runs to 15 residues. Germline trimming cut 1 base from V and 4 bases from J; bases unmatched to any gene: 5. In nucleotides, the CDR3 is TGTGCCACCAGCAGAGGCAGGGCGGGAGGAGAGACCCAGTACTTC. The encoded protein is CATSRGRAGGETQYF. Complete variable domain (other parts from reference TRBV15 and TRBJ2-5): DAMVIQNPRYQVTQFGKPVTLSCSQTLNHNVMYWYQQKSSQAPKLLFHYYDKDFNNEADTPDNFQSRRPNTSFCFLDIRSPGLGDTAMYLCATSRGRAGGETQYFGPGTRLLVL.

CDR3 bases: TGTGCCTGGATTATAGGACAGGTGTGGACTGAAGCTTTCTTT. It is translated as CAWIIGQVWTEAFF. V gene TRBV30 combines with J gene TRBJ1-1; 7 bases map to TRBD1. The CDR3 extends over 14 amino acids. In germline, CDR1 is GTSNPN, CDR2 SVGIG (reference sequence). V was clipped by 4 bases and J by 5 bases; unmatched bases: 10.

This chain's CDR3 is CASSYKESQGKNEQFF. In DNA, the CDR3 is TGTGCCAGCAGCTATAAAGAGTCACAGGGGAAGAATGAGCAGTTCTTC. The chain has TRBV5-8 and TRBJ2-1, with 7 positions matching TRBD1. The V gene's germline CDR1 is SGHTS and CDR2 YDEGEE. This CDR3 is 16 amino acids long. Unmatched junction bases numbered 13, after V lost 3 bases and J lost 7 bases. The variable domain in full, completed from reference TRBV5-8 and TRBJ2-1, reads EAGVTQSPTHLIKTRGQQATLRCSPISGHTSVYWYQQALGLGLQFLLWYDEGEERNRGNFPPRFSGRQFPNYSSELNVNALELEDSALYLCASSYKESQGKNEQFFGPGTRLTVL.

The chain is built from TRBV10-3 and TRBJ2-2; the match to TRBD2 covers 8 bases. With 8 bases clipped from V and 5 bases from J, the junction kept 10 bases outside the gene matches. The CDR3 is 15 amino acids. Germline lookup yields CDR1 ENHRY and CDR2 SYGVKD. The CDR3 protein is CAISQREMGTGELFF. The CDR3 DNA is TGTGCCATCTCGCAGCGGGAGATGGGTACCGGGGAGCTGTTTTTT.

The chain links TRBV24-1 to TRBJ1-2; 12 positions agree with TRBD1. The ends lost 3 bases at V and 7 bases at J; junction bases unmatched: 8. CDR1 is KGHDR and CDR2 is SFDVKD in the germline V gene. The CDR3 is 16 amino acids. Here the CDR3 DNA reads TGTGCCACCAGTGATCCAGGGACAGGGGGCTCGGGTGGCTACACCTTC. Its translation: CATSDPGTGGSGGYTF.

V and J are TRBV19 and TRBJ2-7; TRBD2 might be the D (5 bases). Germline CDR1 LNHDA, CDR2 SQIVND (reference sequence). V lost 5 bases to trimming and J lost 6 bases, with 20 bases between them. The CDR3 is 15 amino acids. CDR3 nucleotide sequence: TGTGCCAGTAGTGCCTCGCCAATTGTGGGGAGCGAGCAGTACTTC. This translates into CASSASPIVGSEQYF.

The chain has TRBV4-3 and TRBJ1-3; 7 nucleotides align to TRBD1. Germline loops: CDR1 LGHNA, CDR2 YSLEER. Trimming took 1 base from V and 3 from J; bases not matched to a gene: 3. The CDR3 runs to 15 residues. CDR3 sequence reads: CASSQGGGFGNTIYF. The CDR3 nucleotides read TGCGCCAGCAGCCAAGGAGGGGGCTTTGGAAACACCATATATTTT.

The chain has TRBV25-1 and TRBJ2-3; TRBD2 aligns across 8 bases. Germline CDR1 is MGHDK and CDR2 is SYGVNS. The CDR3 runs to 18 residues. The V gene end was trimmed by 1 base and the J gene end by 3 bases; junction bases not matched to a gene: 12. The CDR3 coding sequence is TGTGCCAGCAGTGAATCGTTAGGGACTAGTTCCAGGACAGATACGCAGTATTTT. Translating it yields CASSESLGTSSRTDTQYF.

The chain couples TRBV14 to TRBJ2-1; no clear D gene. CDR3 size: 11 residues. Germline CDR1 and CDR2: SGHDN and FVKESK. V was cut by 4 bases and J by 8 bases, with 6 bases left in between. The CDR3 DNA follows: TGTGCCAGCAGCCGTCTCGATGAGCAGTTCTTC. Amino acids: CASSRLDEQFF.

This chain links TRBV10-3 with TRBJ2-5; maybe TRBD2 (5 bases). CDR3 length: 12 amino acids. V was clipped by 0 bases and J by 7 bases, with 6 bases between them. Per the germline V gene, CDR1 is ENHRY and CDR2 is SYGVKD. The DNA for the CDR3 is TGTGCCATCAGTGAGTCGGCGGGGACCCAGTACTTC. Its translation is CAISESAGTQYF.

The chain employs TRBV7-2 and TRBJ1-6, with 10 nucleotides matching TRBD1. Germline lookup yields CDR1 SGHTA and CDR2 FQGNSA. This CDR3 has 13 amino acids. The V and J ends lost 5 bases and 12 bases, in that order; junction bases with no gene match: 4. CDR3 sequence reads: CASSTRDRGPLHF. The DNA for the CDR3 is TGTGCCAGCAGCACCCGGGACAGGGGACCCCTCCACTTT.

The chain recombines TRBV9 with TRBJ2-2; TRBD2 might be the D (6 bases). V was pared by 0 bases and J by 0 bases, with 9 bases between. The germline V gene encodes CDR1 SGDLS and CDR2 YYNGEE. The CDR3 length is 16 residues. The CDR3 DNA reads TGTGCCAGCAGCGTAGAGGGCGGGACGAACACCGGGGAGCTGTTTTTT. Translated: CASSVEGGTNTGELFF.

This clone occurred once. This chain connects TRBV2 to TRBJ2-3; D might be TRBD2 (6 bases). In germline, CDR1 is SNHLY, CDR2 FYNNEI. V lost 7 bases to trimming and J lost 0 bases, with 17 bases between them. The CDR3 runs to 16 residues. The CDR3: CASNRGAESSTDTQYF. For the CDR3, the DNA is TGTGCCAGCAACCGCGGGGCTGAATCTAGCACAGATACGCAGTATTTT.

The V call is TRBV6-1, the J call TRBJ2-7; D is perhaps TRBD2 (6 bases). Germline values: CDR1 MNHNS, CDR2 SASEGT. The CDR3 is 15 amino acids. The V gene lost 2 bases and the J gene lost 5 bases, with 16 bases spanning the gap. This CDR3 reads CASSERWGDPDEQYF. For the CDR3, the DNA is TGTGCCAGCAGTGAAAGGTGGGGGGATCCGGACGAGCAGTACTTC.

In DNA, the CDR3 is TGTGCCAGCACCTCCCAGGGAGCAGGGGATCAGCCCCAGCATTTT. Protein sequence: CASTSQGAGDQPQHF. The rearrangement uses TRBV28 and TRBJ1-5, with D perhaps TRBD1 (6 bases). CDR1 is MDHEN and CDR2 is SYDVKM in the germline V gene. Trimming pared 7 bases from V and 5 bases from J, leaving 18 bases between. The CDR3 loop spans 15 amino acids. Using reference TRBV28 and TRBJ1-5 for the parts outside the CDR3, the full variable domain is DVKVTQSSRYLVKRTGEKVFLECVQDMDHENMFWYRQDPGLGLRLIYFSYDVKMKEKGDIPEGYSVSREKKERFSLILESASTNQTSMYLCASTSQGAGDQPQHFGDGTRLSIL.